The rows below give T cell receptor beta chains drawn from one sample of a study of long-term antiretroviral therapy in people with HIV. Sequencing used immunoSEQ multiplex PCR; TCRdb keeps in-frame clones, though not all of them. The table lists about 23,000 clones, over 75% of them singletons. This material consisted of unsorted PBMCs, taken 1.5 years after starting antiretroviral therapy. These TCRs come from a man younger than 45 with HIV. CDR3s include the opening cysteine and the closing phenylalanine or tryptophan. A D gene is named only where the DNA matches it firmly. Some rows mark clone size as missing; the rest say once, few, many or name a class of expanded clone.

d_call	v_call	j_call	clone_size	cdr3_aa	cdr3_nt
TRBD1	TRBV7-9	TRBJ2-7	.	CASSSPTGATYEQYF	TGTGCCAGCAGCTCGCCGACAGGGGCCACCTACGAGCAGTACTTC
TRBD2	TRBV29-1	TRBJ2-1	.	CSVEETSGSGNEQFF	TGCAGCGTTGAAGAGACTAGCGGGAGTGGGAATGAGCAGTTCTTC
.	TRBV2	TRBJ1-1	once	CASSEMGTSNTEAFF	TGTGCCAGCAGTGAGATGGGGACGTCGAACACTGAAGCTTTCTTT
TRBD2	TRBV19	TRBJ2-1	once	CASSIVLAGGQGYNEQFF	TGTGCCAGTAGTATAGTGCTAGCGGGAGGGCAAGGCTACAATGAGCAGTTCTTC
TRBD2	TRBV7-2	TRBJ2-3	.	CASSLVGLAVDTQYF	TGTGCCAGCAGCTTAGTCGGACTAGCAGTAGATACGCAGTATTTT
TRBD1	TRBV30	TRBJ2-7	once	CAWSVQTGAGHEQYF	TGTGCCTGGAGTGTACAGACAGGGGCAGGCCACGAGCAGTACTTC
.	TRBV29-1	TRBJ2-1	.	CSVEVTVSNEGQFF	TGCAGCGTTGAAGTAACAGTGAGCAATGAGGGGCAGTTCTTC
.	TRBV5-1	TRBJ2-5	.	CASTPTGIQETQYF	TGCGCCAGCACCCCGACAGGAATCCAAGAGACCCAGTACTTC
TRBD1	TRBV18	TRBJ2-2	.	CASSLGQGPTNTGELFF	TGTGCCAGCTCTCTCGGACAGGGGCCTACCAACACCGGGGAGCTGTTTTTT
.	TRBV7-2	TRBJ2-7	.	CASSLALVQGIHEQYF	TGTGCCAGCAGCTTAGCGCTGGTACAGGGCATCCACGAGCAGTACTTC
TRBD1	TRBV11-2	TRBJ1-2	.	CASSFGQGVGYTF	TGTGCCAGCAGTTTCGGACAGGGAGTTGGCTACACCTTC
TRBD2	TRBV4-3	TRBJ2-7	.	CASSQGVAGDYEQYF	TGCGCCAGCAGCCAAGGGGTAGCGGGAGACTACGAGCAGTACTTC
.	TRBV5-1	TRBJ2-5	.	CASSSDQTVFQETQYF	TGCGCCAGCAGCTCGGACCAGACGGTCTTCCAAGAGACCCAGTACTTC
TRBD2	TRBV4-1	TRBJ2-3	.	CASSQDGIAGDTQYF	TGCGCCAGCAGCCAAGATGGAATAGCGGGAGATACGCAGTATTTT
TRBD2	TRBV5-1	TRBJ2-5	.	CASSLAGGDQETQYF	TGCGCCAGCAGCTTAGCGGGAGGGGACCAAGAGACCCAGTACTTC
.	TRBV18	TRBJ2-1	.	CASSPDQRLPSYNEQFF	TGTGCCAGCTCACCTGATCAGAGACTACCTTCCTACAATGAGCAGTTCTTC
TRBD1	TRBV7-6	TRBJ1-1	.	CASSPTGLNTEAFF	TGTGCCAGCAGCCCGACAGGGTTGAACACTGAAGCTTTCTTT
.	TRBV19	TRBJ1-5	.	CASKSGPANQPQHF	TGTGCCAGTAAAAGCGGGCCCGCAAATCAGCCCCAGCATTTT
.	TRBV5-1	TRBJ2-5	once	CASSLDGTQYF	TGCGCCAGCAGCTTGGATGGGACCCAGTACTTC
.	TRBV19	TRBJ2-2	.	CASSIGRGAIDTGELFF	TGTGCCAGTAGTATAGGGAGGGGTGCGATAGACACCGGGGAGCTGTTTTTT
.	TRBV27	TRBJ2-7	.	CASSLSGEERRRVLYEQYF	TGTGCCAGCAGTTTATCGGGGGAGGAACGTCGGCGCGTTCTCTACGAGCAGTACTTC
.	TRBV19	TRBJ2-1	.	CASTPSQQGTEQFF	TGTGCCAGTACCCCGTCCCAACAGGGCACTGAGCAGTTCTTC
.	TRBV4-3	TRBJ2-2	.	CASSQDLSQGLATGELFF	TGCGCCAGCAGCCAAGATCTTAGCCAGGGGTTGGCGACCGGGGAGCTGTTTTTT
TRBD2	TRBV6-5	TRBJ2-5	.	CASMSSGRTSETQYF	TGTGCCAGCATGTCTAGCGGGAGGACTTCAGAGACCCAGTACTTC
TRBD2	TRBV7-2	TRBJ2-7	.	CASSPSIAGGYYEQYF	TGTGCCAGCAGCCCAAGCATAGCGGGGGGGTACTACGAGCAGTACTTC
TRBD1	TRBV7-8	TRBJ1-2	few	CASSAGDRDLIYGYTF	TGTGCCAGCAGCGCTGGCGACAGGGACCTTATTTATGGCTACACCTTC
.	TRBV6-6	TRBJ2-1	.	CASSYLSSYNEQFF	TGTGCCAGCAGTTACCTTAGCTCCTACAATGAGCAGTTCTTC
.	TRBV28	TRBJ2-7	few	CASNDPLTPYEQYF	TGTGCCAGCAATGACCCCCTTACCCCTTACGAGCAGTACTTC
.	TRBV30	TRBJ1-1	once	CAWTDLNTEAFF	TGTGCCTGGACGGACCTTAACACTGAAGCTTTCTTT
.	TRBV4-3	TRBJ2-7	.	CASSQDKQGYEQYF	TGCGCCAGCAGCCAAGATAAACAGGGCTACGAGCAGTACTTC
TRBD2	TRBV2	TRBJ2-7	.	CASSVSGSSYEQYF	TGTGCCAGCAGTGTTAGCGGGAGCTCCTACGAGCAGTACTTC
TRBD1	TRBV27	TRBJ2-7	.	CASSLSLLRTGEKKSYEQYF	TGTGCCAGCAGTTTATCGTTGCTCAGGACAGGTGAGAAGAAATCCTACGAGCAGTACTTC
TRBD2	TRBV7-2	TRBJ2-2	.	CASSLREGYRTNTGELFF	TGTGCCAGCAGCTTAAGGGAGGGGTACAGGACGAACACCGGGGAGCTGTTTTTT
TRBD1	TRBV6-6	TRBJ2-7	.	CASGWAGGQYEQYF	TGTGCCAGCGGGTGGGCAGGGGGCCAATACGAGCAGTACTTC
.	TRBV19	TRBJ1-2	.	CASSMGQYIHTF	TGTGCCAGTAGTATGGGGCAATATATCCACACCTTC
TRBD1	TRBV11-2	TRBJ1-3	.	CASSLDPGGQGASGNTIYF	TGTGCCAGCAGCTTAGATCCAGGGGGACAGGGGGCCTCTGGAAACACCATATATTTT
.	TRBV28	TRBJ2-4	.	CASSFGGAEPGKNIQYF	TGTGCCAGCAGTTTTGGCGGGGCAGAGCCAGGAAAAAACATTCAGTACTTC
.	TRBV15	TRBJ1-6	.	CATSSGFSYNSPLHF	TGTGCCACCAGCAGCGGGTTTTCCTATAATTCACCCCTCCACTTT
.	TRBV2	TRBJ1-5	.	CASNIVGNQPQHF	TGTGCCAGCAATATCGTCGGCAATCAGCCCCAGCATTTT
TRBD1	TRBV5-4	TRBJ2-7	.	CASSRTGPYEQYF	TGTGCCAGCAGCAGGACAGGGCCCTACGAGCAGTACTTC
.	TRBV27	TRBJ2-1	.	CASSLGGVKYNEQFF	TGTGCCAGCAGTTTAGGCGGAGTCAAATACAATGAGCAGTTCTTC
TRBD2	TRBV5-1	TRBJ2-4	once	CASSLGLAGDIQYF	TGCGCCAGCAGCTTGGGACTAGCGGGAGACATTCAGTACTTC
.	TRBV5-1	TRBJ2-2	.	CASSLTGGELFF	TGCGCCAGCAGCTTAACGGGGGGGGAGCTGTTTTTT
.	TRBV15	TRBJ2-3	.	CATSRASTDTQYF	TGTGCCACCAGCAGAGCCAGCACAGATACGCAGTATTTT
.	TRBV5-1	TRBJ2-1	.	CASSLDGSSYNEQFF	TGCGCCAGCAGCTTGGACGGGAGCTCCTACAATGAGCAGTTCTTC
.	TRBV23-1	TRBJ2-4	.	CASSRPLAKNIQYF	TGCGCCAGCAGTCGTCCTTTAGCCAAAAACATTCAGTACTTC
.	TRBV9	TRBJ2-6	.	CASGVRGSGANVLTF	TGTGCCAGCGGCGTGCGGGGCTCTGGGGCCAACGTCCTGACTTTC
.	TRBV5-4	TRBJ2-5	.	CASSLEVRGPQETQYF	TGTGCCAGCAGCTTGGAGGTACGGGGGCCCCAAGAGACCCAGTACTTC
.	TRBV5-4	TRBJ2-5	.	CASSLVGLQTETQYF	TGTGCCAGCAGCTTGGTGGGCCTGCAAACGGAGACCCAGTACTTC
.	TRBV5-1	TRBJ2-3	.	CASSLSRSTDTQYF	TGCGCCAGCAGCCTCTCCCGGAGCACAGATACGCAGTATTTT
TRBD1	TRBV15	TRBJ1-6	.	CATSRDRAIPDRRNSPLHF	TGTGCCACCAGCAGAGATAGGGCCATTCCGGACAGGAGGAATTCACCCCTCCACTTT
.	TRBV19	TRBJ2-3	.	CAWLTGRPDTQYF	TGTGCCTGGTTAACCGGTCGCCCAGATACGCAGTATTTT
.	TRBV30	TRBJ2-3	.	CAWTSRDSRDTQYF	TGTGCCTGGACCAGCCGGGACTCAAGAGATACGCAGTATTTT
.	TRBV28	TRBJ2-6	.	CASSSLQGANVLTF	TGTGCCAGCAGTTCCTTACAGGGGGCCAACGTCCTGACTTTC
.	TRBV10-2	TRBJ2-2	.	CASSNTGELFF	TGCGCCAGCAGCAACACCGGGGAGCTGTTTTTT
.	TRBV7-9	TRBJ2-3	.	CASSTGGPTDTQYF	TGTGCCAGCAGCACCGGGGGGCCCACAGATACGCAGTATTTT
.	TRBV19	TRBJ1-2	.	CASSPRTGLYSEGYTF	TGTGCCAGTAGTCCCCGTACGGGCCTTTACTCGGAAGGCTACACCTTC
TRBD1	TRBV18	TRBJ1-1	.	CASSQSRDRFEAFF	TGTGCCAGCTCACAATCCCGGGACAGGTTCGAAGCTTTCTTT
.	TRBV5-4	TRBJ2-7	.	CASSLGAGEQYF	TGTGCCAGCAGCTTGGGCGCTGGAGAGCAGTACTTC
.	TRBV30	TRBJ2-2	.	CAWSKGLDTGELFF	TGTGCCTGGAGTAAGGGGCTAGACACCGGGGAGCTGTTTTTT